This T cell receptor beta chain came from a study of post-analysis software for immune sequencing data. On the study more broadly: The courses of disease that were included comprised relapsing-remitting, secondary progressive and progressive-relapsing multiple sclerosis.

TCR beta cDNA libraries included unique molecular identifiers. TCRdb recomputed calls from the PCR reads with MiXCR, one row per CDR3 protein. The data hold roughly 700,000 distinct CDR3 sequences, with about 27% observed a single time. The sequencing input was blood. The clonotype was recovered from a girl between 10 and 17 years old with multiple sclerosis.

The CDR3 reads CSASRVWAGELFF. The CDR3 coding sequence is TGCAGTGCCAGTCGAGTGTGGGCCGGGGAGCTGTTTTTT. This chain links TRBV20-1 with TRBJ2-2; D is ambiguous. V was cut by 6 bases and J by 6 bases, with 14 bases left in between. The length of the CDR3 is 13 residues. The germline gives CDR1 DFQATT, CDR2 SNEGSKA (reference sequence).